This T cell receptor (beta chain) was retrieved from a study of cytomegalovirus exposure and HLA in healthy donors. Study observations and caveats: In a later analysis, at a false discovery rate of 0.05, 16,951 TCR beta sequences matched HLA alleles. The study designated fewer than 200 TCR beta chains cytomegalovirus-associated.

Germline CDR1 is MNHEY and CDR2 is SVGAGI. The junction had 3 bases not matched to a gene; V was cut back by 5 bases and J by 0 bases. This CDR3 region has 14 residues. Concerning this clone itself: Its antigen is not known.

The primer mix had 60 Vbeta and 13 Jbeta primers. Data came from immunoSEQ multiplex PCR; TCRdb stores just in-frame clones and leaves some out. The table records fewer than 90,000 clones, about 80% of them present only once. The chain employs TRBV6-5 and TRBJ1-1; 7 bases match TRBD1. The origin of this receptor is a male donor in good health and CMV-seronegative. The sample taken for sequencing was PBMCs. The CDR3 loop reads CASSPTGLNTEAFF. For the CDR3, the DNA is TGTGCCAGCAGTCCGACAGGGCTGAACACTGAAGCTTTCTTT.